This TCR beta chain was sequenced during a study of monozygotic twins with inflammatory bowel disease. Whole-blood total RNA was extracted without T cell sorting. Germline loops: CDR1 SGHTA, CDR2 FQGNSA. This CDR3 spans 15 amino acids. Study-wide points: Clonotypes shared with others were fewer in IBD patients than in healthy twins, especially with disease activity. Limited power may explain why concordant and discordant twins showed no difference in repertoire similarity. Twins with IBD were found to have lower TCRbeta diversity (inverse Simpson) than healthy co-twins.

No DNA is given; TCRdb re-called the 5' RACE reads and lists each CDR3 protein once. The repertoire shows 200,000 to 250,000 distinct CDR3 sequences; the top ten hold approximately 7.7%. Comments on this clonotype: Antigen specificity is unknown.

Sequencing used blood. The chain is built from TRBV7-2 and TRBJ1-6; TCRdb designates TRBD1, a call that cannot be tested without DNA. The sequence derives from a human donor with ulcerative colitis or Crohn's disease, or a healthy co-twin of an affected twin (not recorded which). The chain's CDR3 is CASSQDRAYNSPLHF.